Here is one T cell receptor beta chain with its context. The antigen is not known. The record originates from a study of T cells after yellow fever vaccination. Universal primer sites and UMIs were introduced during 5'RACE template-switching synthesis of TCR cDNA. From the 5' RACE reads, TCRdb called clonotypes with MiXCR, one entry per CDR3 protein. The repertoire has around 550,000 distinct CDR3 sequences, under 25% of them found once; the top ten carry approximately 15%. V was shortened by 5 bases and J by 4 bases, with 12 bases between the two germline ends. Germline CDR1 is SEHNR and CDR2 is FQNEAQ (reference sequence). The CDR3 is made up of 14 amino acids. Study observations and caveats: Post-booster repertoires again held most primary-vaccination clones (roughly 95% CD4, over 80% CD8). Repertoires sorted by FACS could include abundant clonotypes that are contaminants from the bulk population.

The starting material was PBMCs, obtained 15 days after the yellow fever booster vaccination. This TCR derives from a young man who received the YFV17D yellow fever vaccine. This sequence joins TRBV7-9 and TRBJ1-5; tentative D call: TRBD1 (5 bases). The CDR3 region is CASSLRDANQPQHF. CDR3 sequence (DNA): TGTGCCAGCAGCCTCCGGGACGCAAATCAGCCCCAGCATTTT.